These 27 T cell receptor beta chains originate from one sample sequenced in a study of CD8+ T cells in alopecia areata. It was cDNA, reverse transcribed from extracted RNA, that served as the sequencing template. The table came from immunoSEQ multiplex PCR; TCRdb's copy has only in-frame clones and leaves some out. The sample has tens of thousands of clones; about 96% are singletons. The sample was CD8+ T cells sorted from blood, taken at week 0. The receptors stem from a human donor with alopecia areata.

The chain carries TRBV5-5 and TRBJ2-7; TRBD1 might be the D (6 bases). The V end was cut by 3 bases, the J end by 4 bases, with 14 bases between. This CDR3 has 14 amino acids. Germline V CDR1 and CDR2: SGHKS, YYEKEE (reference sequence). CDR3 nucleotides: TGTGCCAGCAGCTCAGGACAGACGGTATACGAGCAGTACTTC. It codes for CASSSGQTVYEQYF.

The chain combines TRBV7-9 with TRBJ1-1, with D possibly matching TRBD1 (6 bases). Trimming shortened V by 5 bases and J by 3 bases, and 16 bases separated the two germline ends. Germline V CDR1 and CDR2: SEHNR, FQNEAQ (reference sequence). This CDR3 region has 15 residues. In nucleotides, the CDR3 is TGTGCCAGCAGCCCTCTACAGGGTAAGGACACTGAAGCTTTCTTT. Residues: CASSPLQGKDTEAFF.

The rearrangement joins TRBV27 to TRBJ2-1; perhaps TRBD2 as D (5 bases). V lost 3 bases, J lost 5 bases, and 11 bases lay in between. In germline, CDR1 is MNHEY, CDR2 SMNVEV (reference sequence). The CDR3 has 14 residues. CDR3 sequence reads: CASSFGGLNNEQFF. The CDR3 DNA follows: TGTGCCAGCAGTTTTGGAGGCCTCAACAATGAGCAGTTCTTC.

The rearrangement joins TRBV6-4 to TRBJ2-1; perhaps TRBD2 as D (5 bases). The germline gives CDR1 MRHNA, CDR2 SNTAGT. V shed 0 bases and J shed 6 bases, with 9 bases lying between them. The CDR3 runs 14 residues. This CDR3 reads CASSDSGGFNEQFF. CDR3 nucleotides: TGTGCCAGCAGTGACTCAGGCGGGTTCAATGAGCAGTTCTTC.

The chain employs TRBV27 and TRBJ2-7; TRBD1 might be the D (6 bases). Per germline, CDR1 MNHEY and CDR2 SMNVEV (reference sequence). The CDR3 is made up of 15 amino acids. V was shortened by 4 bases and J by 3 bases, with 16 bases between the two germline ends. The CDR3 loop reads CASSYPGQGIYEQYF. The CDR3 DNA reads as TGTGCCAGCAGTTACCCGGGACAAGGGATCTACGAGCAGTACTTC.

The CDR3 DNA reads TGTGCCAGCAGTGAAGGGCAGGGGGGATACAATGAGCAGTTCTTC. Its translation is CASSEGQGGYNEQFF. The chain carries TRBV6-1 and TRBJ2-1; possibly TRBD1 for D (7 bases). This CDR3 is built from 15 residues. V was shortened by 1 base and J by 4 bases, with 11 bases between the two germline ends. Germline values: CDR1 MNHNS, CDR2 SASEGT.

This clone counts as medium-sized (0.01 to 0.1%). The genes are TRBV4-3 and TRBJ2-3; 8 bases fit TRBD2. Germline assignment: CDR1 LGHNA and CDR2 YSLEER. The V segment lost 3 bases and the J segment 0 bases; nucleotides outside the gene matches: 5. CDR3 length: 16 residues. CDR3 DNA sequence: TGCGCCAGCAGCCACGAACCTAGCGGGAGCACAGATACGCAGTATTTT. This encodes CASSHEPSGSTDTQYF.

The chain carries TRBV7-2 and TRBJ2-3, with TRBD1 as a possible D gene (5 bases). The CDR3 runs 11 residues. With 11 bases removed from V and 4 bases from J, the gap between germline ends came to 10 bases. CDR1 is SGHTA, CDR2 FQGNSA, per germline. The CDR3 loop reads CALRVADTQYF. CDR3 sequence (DNA): TGTGCCCTCAGGGTCGCAGATACGCAGTATTTT.

This sequence joins TRBV2 and TRBJ1-5, with no clear D. The CDR3 is 13 residues long. From germline, CDR1 is SNHLY and CDR2 FYNNEI. The germline V and J ends were trimmed by 3 bases and 4 bases, with 7 bases remaining between them. CDR3 in DNA: TGTGCCAGCAGTGACAGAGTAAATCAGCCCCAGCATTTT. The encoded protein is CASSDRVNQPQHF.

The V call is TRBV19, the J call TRBJ2-7; 9 bases fit TRBD1. The V and J ends lost 6 bases and 4 bases, in that order; junction bases with no gene match: 4. Germline CDR1 is LNHDA and CDR2 is SQIVND (reference sequence). This CDR3 has 13 amino acids. CDR3 in DNA: TGTGCCAGTAGCTCGGGACAGGGTTACGAGCAGTACTTC. It translates to CASSSGQGYEQYF.

V gene TRBV15 combines with J gene TRBJ2-5; 10 nucleotides match TRBD2. After removal of 3 bases from V and 4 bases from J, the junction contained 8 bases not matched to a gene. From germline, CDR1 is LNHNV and CDR2 YYDKDF (reference sequence). This CDR3 is built from 16 residues. For the CDR3, the DNA is TGTGCCACCAGCAGGGAACTAGCGGGGTTTTCAGAGACCCAGTACTTC. Residues: CATSRELAGFSETQYF.

This rearrangement joins TRBV27 to TRBJ1-2, with 9 bases fitting TRBD1. V shed 4 bases and J 6 bases; nucleotides not matched to a gene: 12. The CDR3 spans 16 residues. CDR1 is MNHEY and CDR2 is SMNVEV in the germline V gene (reference sequence). CDR3 DNA sequence: TGTGCCAGCAGTTCCGGGACAGGGTATCCTCTTCATGGCTACACCTTC. It is translated as CASSSGTGYPLHGYTF.

The rearrangement uses TRBV10-2 and TRBJ2-5; a weak D match, TRBD2 (7 bases). Per germline, CDR1 WSHSY and CDR2 SAAADI. V was cut by 6 bases and J by 3 bases, with 14 bases left in between. This CDR3 contains 14 residues. The CDR3 bases are TGCGCCAGCAGCTTGGGGGGGCCTAAAGAGACCCAGTACTTC. It specifies CASSLGGPKETQYF.

The CDR3 DNA is TGTGCCAGCAGCCAAGATACCGGGGGGTCCTACAATGAGCAGTTCTTC. It yields the protein CASSQDTGGSYNEQFF. The chain is built from TRBV4-2 and TRBJ2-1; TRBD2 matches 7 bases. V shed 0 bases and J 1 base; nucleotides not matched to a gene: 3. This CDR3 is 16 amino acids long. Germline CDR1 reads LGHNA; CDR2 reads YNFKEQ.

This chain connects TRBV7-9 to TRBJ2-2; 8 bases align to TRBD1. V trimming: 3 bases; J trimming: 5 bases; junction bases outside the gene matches: 5. Looked up from germline, CDR1 is SEHNR and CDR2 is FQNEAQ (reference sequence). The CDR3 contains 15 residues. The CDR3, as DNA: TGTGCCAGCAGCTTCGCGACAGGGGCAACCGGGGAGCTGTTTTTT. Protein product: CASSFATGATGELFF. Variable domain in full (rest from reference TRBV7-9 and TRBJ2-2): DTGVSQNPRHKITKRGQNVTFRCDPISEHNRLYWYRQTLGQGPEFLTYFQNEAQLEKSRLLSDRFSAERPKGSFSTLEIQRTEQGDSAMYLCASSFATGATGELFFGEGSRLTVL.

This sequence joins TRBV7-3 and TRBJ2-5, with TRBD2 matching over 10 bases. The ends lost 5 bases at V and 1 base at J; junction bases unmatched: 4. CDR3 length: 15 amino acids. Germline V gene lookup returns CDR1 SGHTA and CDR2 FQGTGA. The CDR3 DNA follows: TGTGCCAGCAGCCCTAGCGGGGGCCTCCAAGAGACCCAGTACTTC. Encoded protein: CASSPSGGLQETQYF.

The rearrangement links TRBV7-8 to TRBJ2-1; 11 nucleotides match TRBD2. The germline V gene encodes CDR1 SGHVS and CDR2 FQNEAQ. The CDR3 spans 14 residues. The J segment lost 8 bases and the V segment lost 10 bases, leaving 10 bases of the junction unmatched. The DNA of the CDR3 is TGTGCCACTCTTAGCGGGGGGGCTTTCGATGAGCAGTTCTTC. It yields the protein CATLSGGAFDEQFF.

The chain joins TRBV1 to TRBJ2-2; TRBD1 is the table's D call, not checked against the DNA. TRBV1 is an annotated pseudogene. This CDR3 spans 15 amino acids. The CDR3 DNA reads as TGCACCAGCAGCCAGGGGACAGGGGAGGCCGGGGAGCTGTTTTTT. This sequence encodes CTSSQGTGEAGELFF.

The chain carries TRBV7-8 and TRBJ2-3; 11 nucleotides line up with TRBD1. Germline V gives CDR1 SGHVS, CDR2 FQNEAQ. With 4 bases clipped from V and 2 bases from J, the junction kept 8 bases outside the gene matches. The CDR3 runs 17 residues. The CDR3: CASSSTPGQGDTDTQYF. As DNA, the CDR3 is TGTGCCAGCAGCTCGACGCCGGGACAGGGGGACACAGATACGCAGTATTTT.

This sequence joins TRBV5-1 and TRBJ2-5; no clear D. Trimming removed 0 bases from V and 1 base from J, with 7 bases in between. Germline loops: CDR1 SGHRS, CDR2 YFSETQ. This CDR3 comprises 14 residues. CDR3 amino acids: CASSLVQTQETQYF. CDR3 in DNA: TGCGCCAGCAGCTTGGTGCAGACCCAAGAGACCCAGTACTTC. Complete variable domain (other parts from reference TRBV5-1 and TRBJ2-5): KAGVTQTPRYLIKTRGQQVTLSCSPISGHRSVSWYQQTPGQGLQFLFEYFSETQRNKGNFPGRFSGRQFSNSRSEMNVSTLELGDSALYLCASSLVQTQETQYFGPGTRLLVL.

The chain uses TRBV29-1 and TRBJ2-1, with D perhaps being TRBD1 or TRBD2 (7 bases each). Germline V gene data show CDR1 as SQVTM and CDR2 as ANQGSEA. CDR3 length: 11 residues. V lost 6 bases to trimming and J lost 8 bases, with 11 bases between them. CDR3 amino acids: CSVGGGDEQFF. The CDR3 bases are TGCAGCGTGGGAGGGGGCGATGAGCAGTTCTTC.

The CDR3 coding sequence is TGTGCCAGCAGCCTATCACGGGGGGGCTCCACAGATACGCAGTATTTT. The encoded protein is CASSLSRGGSTDTQYF. This chain links TRBV7-2 with TRBJ2-3; 8 bases match TRBD2. This CDR3 has 16 residues. With 5 bases clipped from V and 2 bases from J, the junction kept 9 bases outside the gene matches. Germline V gene sequence: CDR1 SGHTA, CDR2 FQGNSA.

The rearrangement uses TRBV5-1 and TRBJ2-2, with D perhaps TRBD2 (5 bases). V lost 2 bases and J 0 bases, leaving 11 bases between the germline ends. Looked up from germline, CDR1 is SGHRS and CDR2 is YFSETQ. The CDR3 is made up of 16 amino acids. The CDR3 loop is CASSFHRDSNTGELFF. CDR3 DNA sequence: TGCGCCAGCAGCTTTCATCGGGATTCGAACACCGGGGAGCTGTTTTTT.

In nucleotides, the CDR3 is TGTGCCAGCAGCTTTGGGGAGGGGGACACTGAAGCTTTCTTT. As protein: CASSFGEGDTEAFF. The chain carries TRBV7-6 and TRBJ1-1; possibly TRBD1 for D (6 bases). CDR1 and CDR2 from the germline V gene are SGHVS and FNYEAQ. This CDR3 spans 14 amino acids. The V and J ends lost 3 bases and 3 bases respectively, with 11 bases between them.

The gene calls are TRBV7-9 and TRBJ2-1, with 8 bases lining up with TRBD2. The germline V gene encodes CDR1 SEHNR and CDR2 FQNEAQ (reference sequence). The V and J ends lost 6 bases and 8 bases, in that order; junction bases with no gene match: 6. The CDR3 extends over 13 amino acids. DNA for the CDR3: TGTGCCAGCAGAGCGGGGGAGGAGGATGAGCAGTTCTTC. This sequence encodes CASRAGEEDEQFF. Complete variable domain (other parts from reference TRBV7-9 and TRBJ2-1): DTGVSQNPRHKITKRGQNVTFRCDPISEHNRLYWYRQTLGQGPEFLTYFQNEAQLEKSRLLSDRFSAERPKGSFSTLEIQRTEQGDSAMYLCASRAGEEDEQFFGPGTRLTVL.

This chain joins TRBV9 and TRBJ1-1, with D uncertain. The V end lost 3 bases, the J end lost 1 base, and 7 bases lay between the germline ends. The germline V gene has CDR1 SGDLS and CDR2 YYNGEE. There are 13 residues in the CDR3. CDR3 DNA sequence: TGTGCCAGCAGCGACCGCCAGAACACTGAAGCTTTCTTT. Amino acids: CASSDRQNTEAFF.

This clone was observed once. The V gene is TRBV7-9, the J gene TRBJ1-5; the match to TRBD1 covers 7 bases. Germline values: CDR1 SEHNR, CDR2 FQNEAQ (reference sequence). The CDR3 sequence is 17 residues long. With V trimmed by 5 bases and J by 0 bases, 10 bases remained unmatched. CDR3 nucleotides: TGTGCCAGCAGCCCCAACCCAGGACAGGATAGCAATCAGCCCCAGCATTTT. Amino acid sequence: CASSPNPGQDSNQPQHF.